The 19 T cell receptor beta chains below were found in one sample sequenced in a study of control samples from healthy donors and cancer patients. Here immunoSEQ multiplex PCR was the method, and the copy in TCRdb shows in-frame clones only, minus some. The sample lists around 170,000 clones, roughly 88% occurring once. The sample taken for sequencing was blood. The receptor source for this set is a woman under 40 in good health.

This clone appeared a single time. The gene calls are TRBV6-5 and TRBJ2-1; 10 bases match TRBD2. CDR1 and CDR2 from the germline V gene are MNHEY and SVGAGI. Trimming removed 6 bases from V and 7 bases from J; junction bases left unmatched: 3. This CDR3 contains 13 residues. CDR3 amino acids: CASRLAGLNEQFF. The DNA for the CDR3 is TGTGCCAGCAGACTAGCGGGATTGAATGAGCAGTTCTTC.

The CDR3 reads CASSVGHESTGELFF. The CDR3 bases are TGTGCCAGCAGCGTAGGTCATGAAAGCACCGGGGAGCTGTTTTTT. The chain links TRBV9 to TRBJ2-2; D not resolved. The V gene's germline CDR1 is SGDLS and CDR2 YYNGEE. This CDR3 spans 15 amino acids. V shed 0 bases and J shed 4 bases, with 10 bases lying between them.

The rearrangement links TRBV7-9 to TRBJ1-2, with D perhaps TRBD1 (6 bases). Germline CDR1 is SEHNR and CDR2 is FQNEAQ (reference sequence). The CDR3 has 15 amino acids. V dropped 4 bases and J dropped 0 bases, with 12 bases sitting between them. The CDR3 DNA is TGTGCCAGCAGCTCGAACAGGGATCCTAACTATGGCTACACCTTC. This sequence encodes CASSSNRDPNYGYTF. The variable domain in full, with the rest retrieved from reference TRBV7-9 and TRBJ1-2, is DTGVSQNPRHKITKRGQNVTFRCDPISEHNRLYWYRQTLGQGPEFLTYFQNEAQLEKSRLLSDRFSAERPKGSFSTLEIQRTEQGDSAMYLCASSSNRDPNYGYTFGSGTRLTVV.

The chain carries TRBV21-1 and TRBJ1-1; the table assigns TRBD1, which was not confirmed against the DNA. TRBV21-1 is a listed pseudogene. The CDR3 extends over 18 amino acids. CDR3 DNA: TGTGCCAGCAGCACCCGTCGGGACAGGGGGAAGGTGAACACTGAAGCTTTCTTT. Protein sequence: CASSTRRDRGKVNTEAFF.

This chain uses TRBV11-2 with TRBJ2-5; tentative D call: TRBD2 (5 bases). CDR3 size: 14 residues. In germline, CDR1 is SGHAT, CDR2 FQNNGV. V lost 5 bases, J lost 5 bases, and 15 bases lay in between. The CDR3 coding sequence is TGTGCCAGCAGCCTAGGTAGCGTCCGCGAGACCCAGTACTTC. It encodes CASSLGSVRETQYF.

The V and J genes are TRBV2 and TRBJ2-5; D ambiguous. Germline CDR1 and CDR2: SNHLY and FYNNEI. V gave up 7 bases and J gave up 4 bases, with 7 bases separating them. The CDR3 sequence is 11 residues long. In DNA form, the CDR3 reads TGTGCCAGCAATGAGCTAGAGACCCAGTACTTC. This gives the protein CASNELETQYF.

CDR3 sequence: CASSPSTGELFF. CDR3 in DNA: TGTGCCAGCTCCCCCTCCACCGGGGAGCTGTTTTTT. The rearrangement uses TRBV6-6 and TRBJ2-2; D is unresolved. The germline V gene encodes CDR1 MNHNY and CDR2 SVGAGI (reference sequence). This CDR3 has 12 residues. V gave up 8 bases and J gave up 4 bases, with 8 bases separating them.

The rearrangement joins TRBV15 to TRBJ2-1, with TRBD2 matching over 9 bases. The CDR3 extends over 18 amino acids. CDR1 and CDR2 (germline): LNHNV, YYDKDF (reference sequence). Trimming cost V 1 base and J 2 bases; bases outside gene matches: 9. The CDR3 region is CATSRAISGRGTYNEQFF. The CDR3 nucleotides read TGTGCCACCAGCAGAGCGATTAGCGGGAGAGGAACCTACAATGAGCAGTTCTTC.

This chain joins TRBV3-1 (or the pseudogene TRBV3-2) and TRBJ2-3; 10 bases align to TRBD2. CDR1 is LGHDT and CDR2 is YNNKEL in the germline V gene (reference sequence). V was pared by 7 bases and J by 5 bases, with 9 bases of the junction left unmatched. CDR3 length: 15 residues. This CDR3 is CASTPAGGPRDTQYF. The CDR3 nucleotides are TGTGCCAGCACACCAGCGGGAGGGCCTAGAGATACGCAGTATTTT.

Only one count was recorded for this clone. The V and J genes are TRBV2 and TRBJ1-2, with 9 nucleotides matching TRBD1. V gave up 6 bases and J gave up 5 bases; unmatched junction bases: 10. The CDR3 extends over 15 amino acids. The germline V gene has CDR1 SNHLY and CDR2 FYNNEI. The CDR3 reads CASSSTTGTGYGYTF. The CDR3 DNA is TGTGCCAGCAGCTCTACCACCGGGACAGGGTATGGCTACACCTTC.

The chain has TRBV6-1 and TRBJ1-2, with D unresolved. Per the germline V gene, CDR1 is MNHNS and CDR2 is SASEGT. The V end lost 3 bases, the J end lost 0 bases, and 11 bases lay between the germline ends. The CDR3 has 15 amino acids. The CDR3 spells CASSDLGDTNYGYTF. The CDR3 region has the DNA TGTGCCAGCAGTGACCTCGGGGATACTAACTATGGCTACACCTTC.

This sequence joins TRBV3-1 (or the pseudogene TRBV3-2) and TRBJ2-7, with unresolved D. CDR3 length equals 13 residues. Germline V gene lookup returns CDR1 LGHDT and CDR2 YNNKEL (reference sequence). The V end was cut by 0 bases, the J end by 0 bases, with 3 bases between. CDR3 loop: CASSQDYSYEQYF. The CDR3 DNA is TGTGCCAGCAGCCAAGACTACTCCTACGAGCAGTACTTC.

V usage is TRBV7-9 and J usage is TRBJ2-1, with 12 bases lining up with TRBD2. V trimming: 5 bases; J trimming: 7 bases; junction bases outside the gene matches: 12. CDR3 size: 17 residues. Germline V gene data show CDR1 as SEHNR and CDR2 as FQNEAQ (reference sequence). The chain's CDR3 is CASSRVGRLAGGNEQFF. The CDR3 DNA sequence: TGTGCCAGCAGCCGAGTCGGCCGGCTAGCGGGAGGGAATGAGCAGTTCTTC.

V is TRBV30 and J is TRBJ1-6; no clear D. There are 13 residues in the CDR3. V was cut by 2 bases and J by 5 bases, with 7 bases left in between. Germline CDR1 reads GTSNPN; CDR2 reads SVGIG (reference sequence). CDR3 protein: CAWSSSDNSPLHF. CDR3 bases: TGTGCCTGGAGTTCCAGTGATAATTCACCCCTCCACTTT.

The chain uses TRBV2 and TRBJ2-1, with 10 bases identical to TRBD2. The V gene's germline CDR1 is SNHLY and CDR2 FYNNEI. The trim removed 7 bases at V and 10 bases at J, leaving 16 bases unmatched. CDR3 size: 16 residues. The CDR3 spells CASTQGVAGGIREQFF. As DNA, the CDR3 is TGTGCCAGCACCCAGGGGGTAGCGGGGGGCATCAGGGAGCAGTTCTTC. Looking up the rest from reference TRBV2 and TRBJ2-1 gives the full variable domain: EPEVTQTPSHQVTQMGQEVILRCVPISNHLYFYWYRQILGQKVEFLVSFYNNEISEKSEIFDDQFSVERPDGSNFTLKIRSTKLEDSAMYFCASTQGVAGGIREQFFGPGTRLTVL.

This chain uses TRBV7-9 with TRBJ1-1; D possibly corresponds to TRBD1 (5 bases). V lost 1 base, J lost 5 bases, and 17 bases lay in between. This CDR3 is built from 16 residues. Germline CDR1 and CDR2: SEHNR and FQNEAQ (reference sequence). Here the CDR3 DNA reads TGTGCCAGCAGCTTAGTCCCTTTTGGCGGGGCGACTGAAGCTTTCTTT. Translation: CASSLVPFGGATEAFF. The full variable domain, with the rest looked up from reference TRBV7-9 and TRBJ1-1, is DTGVSQNPRHKITKRGQNVTFRCDPISEHNRLYWYRQTLGQGPEFLTYFQNEAQLEKSRLLSDRFSAERPKGSFSTLEIQRTEQGDSAMYLCASSLVPFGGATEAFFGQGTRLTVV.

The chain employs TRBV6-6 and TRBJ1-5; a possible D gene is TRBD1 (6 bases). V was pared by 6 bases and J by 2 bases, with 14 bases between. Germline loops: CDR1 MNHNY, CDR2 SVGAGI (reference sequence). CDR3 length: 15 amino acids. The CDR3 protein is CASSERGGGNQPQHF. CDR3 nucleotides: TGTGCCAGCAGCGAAAGAGGGGGGGGCAATCAGCCCCAGCATTTT.

The gene calls are TRBV28 and TRBJ1-1; D is undetermined. The CDR3 consists of 12 residues. Germline-derived CDR1 and CDR2 are MDHEN and SYDVKM. V gave up 3 bases and J gave up 3 bases, with 5 bases separating them. Here the CDR3 reads CASSFEDTEAFF. The CDR3 DNA sequence: TGTGCCAGCAGTTTTGAGGACACTGAAGCTTTCTTT.

The gene calls are TRBV6-5 and TRBJ2-3, with D unclear. V gave up 6 bases and J gave up 4 bases, with 8 bases separating them. In germline, CDR1 is MNHEY, CDR2 SVGAGI. The CDR3 has 12 amino acids. In DNA form, the CDR3 reads TGTGCCAGCAGCCCGACCGCAGATACGCAGTATTTT. It specifies CASSPTADTQYF.